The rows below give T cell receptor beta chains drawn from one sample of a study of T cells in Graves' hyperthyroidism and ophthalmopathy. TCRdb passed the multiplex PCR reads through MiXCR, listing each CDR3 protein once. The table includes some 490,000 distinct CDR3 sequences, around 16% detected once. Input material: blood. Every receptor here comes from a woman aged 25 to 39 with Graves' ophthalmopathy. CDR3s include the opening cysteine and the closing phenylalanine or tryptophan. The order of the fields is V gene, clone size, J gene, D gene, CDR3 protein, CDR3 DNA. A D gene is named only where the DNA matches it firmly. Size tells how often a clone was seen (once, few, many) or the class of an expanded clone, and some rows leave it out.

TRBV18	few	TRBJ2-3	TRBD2	CASSRPSGRGSTDTQYF	TGTGCCAGCTCACGGCCTAGCGGGAGGGGGAGCACAGATACGCAGTATTTT
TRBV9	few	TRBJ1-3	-	CASSPLQGITNTIYF	TGTGCCAGCAGCCCCCTCCAGGGGATTACAAACACCATATATTTT
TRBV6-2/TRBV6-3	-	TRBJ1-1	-	CASSSPRTSNTEAFF	TGTGCCAGCAGTTCCCCGCGGACATCGAACACTGAAGCTTTCTTT
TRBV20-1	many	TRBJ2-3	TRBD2	CSAARTSGDTDTQYF	TGCAGTGCCGCAAGGACTAGCGGGGACACAGATACGCAGTATTTT
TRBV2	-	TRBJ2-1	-	CASNPRVGSYNEQFF	TGTGCCAGCAATCCTCGGGTGGGCTCCTACAATGAGCAGTTCTTC
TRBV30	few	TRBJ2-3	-	CAWSVSRTDTQYF	TGTGCCTGGAGTGTTTCCCGTACAGATACGCAGTATTTT
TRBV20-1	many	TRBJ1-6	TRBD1	CSARDPTGGAGSPLHF	TGCAGTGCGAGAGACCCGACAGGGGGCGCGGGTTCACCCCTCCACTTT
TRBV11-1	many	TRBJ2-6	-	CASRDPAGANVLTF	TGTGCCAGCAGGGATCCCGCTGGGGCCAACGTCCTGACTTTC
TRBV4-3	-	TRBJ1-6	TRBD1	CASSQEGGSALHF	TGCGCCAGCAGCCAAGAAGGGGGCTCGGCCCTCCACTTT
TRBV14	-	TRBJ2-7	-	CASSQSRRQYF	TGTGCCAGCAGCCAATCCCGTAGGCAGTACTTC
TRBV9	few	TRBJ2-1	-	CASSTPTGSSTRTYNEQFF	TGTGCCAGCAGCACACCCACAGGGTCGTCGACTAGGACCTACAATGAGCAGTTCTTC
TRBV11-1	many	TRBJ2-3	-	CASSTRQRTDTQYF	TGTGCCAGCAGCACTCGACAGAGGACAGATACGCAGTATTTT
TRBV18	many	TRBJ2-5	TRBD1	CASSPKDRGVETQYF	TGTGCCAGCTCACCGAAGGACAGGGGGGTAGAGACCCAGTACTTC
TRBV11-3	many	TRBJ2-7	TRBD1	CASSRLGQGVSEQYF	TGTGCCAGCAGCCGATTGGGACAGGGTGTCAGCGAGCAGTACTTC
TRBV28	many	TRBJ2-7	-	CASTPMGRGYEQYF	TGTGCCAGCACCCCAATGGGGAGAGGGTACGAGCAGTACTTC
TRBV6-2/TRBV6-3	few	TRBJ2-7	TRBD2	CASRTVAGPVYEQYF	TGTGCCAGCCGCACCGTAGCGGGACCAGTCTACGAGCAGTACTTC
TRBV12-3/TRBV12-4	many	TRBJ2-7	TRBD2	CASSKAGGTSEQYF	TGTGCCAGCAGTAAAGCGGGAGGCACTTCCGAGCAGTACTTC
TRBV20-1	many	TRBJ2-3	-	CSASRDPTDTQYF	TGCAGTGCTAGCCGGGACCCCACAGATACGCAGTATTTT
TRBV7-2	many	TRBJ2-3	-	CASSPTMIRDTQYF	TGTGCCAGCAGCCCGACTATGATTAGAGATACGCAGTATTTT
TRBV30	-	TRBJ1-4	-	CAWSATSEVDEKLFF	TGTGCCTGGAGTGCCACCTCAGAGGTGGATGAAAAACTGTTTTTT
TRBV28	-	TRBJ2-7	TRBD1	CASSLGQGNYEQYF	TGTGCCAGCAGTCTCGGACAGGGGAACTACGAGCAGTACTTC
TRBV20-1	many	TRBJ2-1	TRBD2	CSASGFAGGYNEQFF	TGCAGTGCTAGCGGGTTTGCGGGAGGTTACAATGAGCAGTTCTTC
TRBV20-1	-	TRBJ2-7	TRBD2	CSARRASGRDYEQYF	TGCAGTGCTAGAAGAGCCAGCGGGAGAGACTACGAGCAGTACTTC
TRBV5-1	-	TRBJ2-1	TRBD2	CASRLRGYGEQFF	TGCGCCAGCAGACTGCGGGGGTACGGTGAGCAGTTCTTC
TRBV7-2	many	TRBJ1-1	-	CASSLAMTGDTEAFF	TGTGCCAGCAGCTTAGCGATGACGGGCGACACTGAAGCTTTCTTT
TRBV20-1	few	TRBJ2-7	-	CSASPDTYEQYF	TGCAGTGCTAGCCCCGATACCTACGAGCAGTACTTC
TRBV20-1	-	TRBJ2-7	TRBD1	CSATTGTGSYEQYF	TGCAGTGCTACCACCGGGACAGGGTCTTACGAGCAGTACTTC
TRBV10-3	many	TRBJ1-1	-	CATAHPHSYTEAFF	TGTGCCACTGCCCACCCGCACTCCTACACTGAAGCTTTCTTT
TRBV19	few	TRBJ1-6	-	CASRWTDSKKPLHF	TGTGCCAGTAGATGGACAGATTCGAAGAAACCCCTCCACTTT
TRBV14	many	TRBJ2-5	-	CASSQDLGETQYF	TGTGCCAGCAGCCAAGACCTTGGAGAGACCCAGTACTTC
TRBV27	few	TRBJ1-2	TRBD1	CASSRGDRGGYGYTF	TGTGCCAGCAGTCGGGGTGACAGGGGCGGCTATGGCTACACCTTC
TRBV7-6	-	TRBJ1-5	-	CAGSLEEGQGPQHF	TGTGCCGGCAGCCTAGAGGAGGGACAAGGGCCCCAGCATTTT
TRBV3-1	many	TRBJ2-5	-	CASSRDRIETQYF	TGTGCCAGCAGCCGGGACCGAATAGAGACCCAGTACTTC
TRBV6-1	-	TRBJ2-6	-	CASETGANVLTF	TGTGCCAGCGAGACAGGGGCCAACGTCCTGACTTTC
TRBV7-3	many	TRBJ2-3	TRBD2	CASSLLAGGPDTQYF	TGTGCCAGCAGCTTACTAGCGGGAGGGCCGGATACGCAGTATTTT
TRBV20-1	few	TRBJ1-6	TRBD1	CSAIPGQGGLNSPLHF	TGCAGTGCTATCCCGGGACAGGGGGGCTTGAATTCACCCCTCCACTTT
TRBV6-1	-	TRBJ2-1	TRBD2	CASSRRGYEQFF	TGTGCCAGCAGTCGGCGGGGGTATGAGCAGTTCTTC